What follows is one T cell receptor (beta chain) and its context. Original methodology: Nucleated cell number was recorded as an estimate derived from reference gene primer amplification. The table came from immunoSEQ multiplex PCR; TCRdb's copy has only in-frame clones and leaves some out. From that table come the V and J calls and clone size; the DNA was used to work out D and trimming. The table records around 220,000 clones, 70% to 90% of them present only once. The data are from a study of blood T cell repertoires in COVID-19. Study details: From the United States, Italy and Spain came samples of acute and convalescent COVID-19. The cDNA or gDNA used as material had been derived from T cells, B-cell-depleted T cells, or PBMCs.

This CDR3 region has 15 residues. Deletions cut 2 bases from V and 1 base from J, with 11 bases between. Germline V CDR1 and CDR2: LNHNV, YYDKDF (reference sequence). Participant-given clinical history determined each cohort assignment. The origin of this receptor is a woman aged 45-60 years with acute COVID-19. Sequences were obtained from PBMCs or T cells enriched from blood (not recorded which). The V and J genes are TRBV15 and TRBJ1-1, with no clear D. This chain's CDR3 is CATSRPTTENTEAFF. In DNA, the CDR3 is TGTGCCACCAGCAGACCCACTACCGAGAACACTGAAGCTTTCTTT. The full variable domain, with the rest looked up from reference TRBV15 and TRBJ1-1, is DAMVIQNPRYQVTQFGKPVTLSCSQTLNHNVMYWYQQKSSQAPKLLFHYYDKDFNNEADTPDNFQSRRPNTSFCFLDIRSPGLGDTAMYLCATSRPTTENTEAFFGQGTRLTVV.